This T cell receptor (beta chain) was documented in a study of monozygotic twins with inflammatory bowel disease. CDR1 is DFQATT, CDR2 SNEGSKA, per germline (reference sequence). This CDR3 contains 15 residues. As for this clonotype: Its cognate antigen is unknown.

Points from the study as a whole: Patient repertoires may carry noise from differing immunosuppressive treatments. With inverse Simpson as the measure, TCRbeta diversity was lower in IBD patients than in healthy co-twins. Other individuals had fewer clonotypes in common with IBD patients than with healthy twins, especially with disease activity.

From roughly 4,000 ng of total RNA, each TCR library was prepared. TCRdb reprocessed the 5' RACE reads and keeps a single row for each CDR3 protein, giving no DNA. The listing contains 300,000 to 350,000 distinct CDR3 sequences. The V gene is TRBV20-1, the J gene TRBJ1-3; TCRdb selects TRBD1, and the lack of DNA leaves this call unchecked. Sequenced: blood. The receptor's source is a human donor with ulcerative colitis or Crohn's disease, or a healthy co-twin of an affected twin (not recorded which). The CDR3 spells CSARVPKSSGNTIYF.